This T cell receptor beta chain is drawn from a study of human T cells and chemical hapten exposure. Time point in this sample: healthy volunteer bleed at 2 weeks. Researchers extracted total RNA from unfractionated whole blood. This CDR3 is built from 12 residues. CDR1 and CDR2 from the germline V gene are ENHRY and SYGVKD. J was trimmed by 10 bases and V by 4 bases; bases with no gene match: 2. Via MiXCR, TCRdb re-called the RACE reads, giving one row per CDR3 protein. Here the sample spans just over 90,000 distinct CDR3 sequences, roughly 8% being singletons. This clonotype was counted between two and nine times.

The sequencing sample was made of whole blood. This clonotype originated in a female donor in good health. Some clones in this sample may be carry-over from other donors' samples. This chain connects TRBV10-3 to TRBJ2-1; 9 nucleotides align to TRBD1. The CDR3 sequence is CAISGGQGEQFF. For the CDR3, the DNA is TGTGCCATCAGTGGAGGACAGGGGGAGCAGTTCTTC.